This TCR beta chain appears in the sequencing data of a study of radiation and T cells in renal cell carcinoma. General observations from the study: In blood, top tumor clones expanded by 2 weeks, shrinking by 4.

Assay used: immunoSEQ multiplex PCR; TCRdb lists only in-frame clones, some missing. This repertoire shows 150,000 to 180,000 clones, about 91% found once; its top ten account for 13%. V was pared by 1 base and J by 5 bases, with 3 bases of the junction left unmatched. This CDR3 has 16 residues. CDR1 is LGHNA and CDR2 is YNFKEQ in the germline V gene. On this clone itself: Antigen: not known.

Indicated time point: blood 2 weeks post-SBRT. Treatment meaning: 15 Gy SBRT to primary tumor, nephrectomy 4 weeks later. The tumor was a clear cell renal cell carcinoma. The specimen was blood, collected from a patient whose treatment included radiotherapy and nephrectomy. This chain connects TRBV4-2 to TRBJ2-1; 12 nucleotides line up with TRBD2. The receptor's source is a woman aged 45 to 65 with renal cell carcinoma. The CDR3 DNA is TGTGCCAGCAGCCAAGGGACTAGCGGGGCCGACAATGAGCAGTTCTTC. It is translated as CASSQGTSGADNEQFF.